The next 26 T cell receptor beta chains were all read from a single sample in a study of blood T cells in healthy people across ages. Together with a sample-barcoded 5' primer, a J-beta primer mix was included in a second PCR lasting roughly 6 to 12 cycles. TCRdb itself ran the 5' RACE reads through MiXCR, one entry per CDR3 protein. The sample has around 850,000 distinct CDR3 sequences, approximately 35% seen once. What was sequenced was blood. These TCRs come from a man between 18 and 29 years old in good health.

This clonotype was seen only a few times. The chain combines TRBV5-1 with TRBJ2-5; unclear D gene. Deletions cut 4 bases from V and 11 bases from J, with 18 bases between. The CDR3 covers 13 residues. Germline CDR1 is SGHRS and CDR2 is YFSETQ. CDR3 nucleotides: TGCGCCAGCAGCCCCCCTGTATACAATGAGCAGTACTTC. This translates into CASSPPVYNEQYF.

The chain has TRBV2 and TRBJ2-2; D might be TRBD2 (6 bases). Per germline, CDR1 SNHLY and CDR2 FYNNEI. The CDR3 runs to 16 residues. Trimming took off 6 bases at V and 3 bases at J, with 17 bases between the two ends. CDR3: CASRARLVGYTGELFF. CDR3 sequence (DNA): TGTGCCAGCAGAGCCAGACTAGTGGGGTACACCGGGGAGCTGTTTTTT.

With regard to this clonotype: The germline gene is not matched at one end of the junction; a read error may be the cause. CDR3: CVSSPETVGYNSPLHF. The CDR3 region has the DNA TGCGTCAGCAGTCCAGAGACGGTGGGCTATAATTCACCCCTCCACTTT. The rearrangement joins TRBV10-2 to TRBJ1-6; no definite D call. This CDR3 spans 16 amino acids. Germline assignment: CDR1 WSHSY and CDR2 SAAADI.

The chain employs TRBV20-1 and TRBJ2-5, with 10 positions matching TRBD1. This CDR3 spans 17 amino acids. Trimming removed 3 bases from V and 2 bases from J; junction bases left unmatched: 12. The germline V gene has CDR1 DFQATT and CDR2 SNEGSKA (reference sequence). CDR3 DNA sequence: TGCAGTGCTAGGTCCGTTGGGACAGGGGCCTTACAAGAGACCCAGTACTTC. It codes for CSARSVGTGALQETQYF.

The chain employs TRBV4-3 and TRBJ1-1, with D perhaps TRBD1 (5 bases). The CDR3 spans 16 residues. V lost 0 bases and J 5 bases, leaving 16 bases between the germline ends. Germline values: CDR1 LGHNA, CDR2 YSLEER. The CDR3 bases are TGCGCCAGCAGCCAAGATACGGGGGTGGGGTCTACTGAAGCTTTCTTT. It yields the protein CASSQDTGVGSTEAFF.

Ten or more counts support this clonotype. The chain links TRBV5-4 to TRBJ2-7; a weak D match, TRBD2 (6 bases). Germline V gives CDR1 SGHNT, CDR2 YYREEE (reference sequence). This CDR3 has 15 residues. V lost 3 bases and J 4 bases, leaving 17 bases between the germline ends. The CDR3 DNA sequence: TGTGCCAGCAGCTGGGATCCGGGACTTGCTTACGAGCAGTACTTC. The encoded protein is CASSWDPGLAYEQYF. Using reference TRBV5-4 and TRBJ2-7 for the parts outside the CDR3, the full variable domain is ETGVTQSPTHLIKTRGQQVTLRCSSQSGHNTVSWYQQALGQGPQFIFQYYREEENGRGNFPPRFSGLQFPNYSSELNVNALELDDSALYLCASSWDPGLAYEQYFGPGTRLTVT.

This clonotype showed up many times. The chain joins TRBV24-1 to TRBJ2-3, with a weak D call TRBD2 (6 bases). The CDR3 has 16 amino acids. Germline CDR1 reads KGHDR; CDR2 reads SFDVKD. Trimming cost V 0 bases and J 3 bases, with 12 bases left between them. The CDR3 bases are TGTGCCACCAGTGATTTGACTTTTGGGGGGACAGATACGCAGTATTTT. This translates into CATSDLTFGGTDTQYF.

This clonotype came up many times. The CDR3 sequence is CASSFDDRARGYTF. Written as DNA, the CDR3 is TGTGCCAGCAGTTTCGACGACAGGGCGCGAGGCTACACCTTC. This chain links TRBV6-6 with TRBJ1-2, with TRBD1 matching 7 bases. The CDR3 covers 14 residues. Germline values: CDR1 MNHNY, CDR2 SVGAGI (reference sequence). The V gene end was trimmed by 4 bases and the J gene end by 8 bases; junction bases not matched to a gene: 10.

This chain joins TRBV9 and TRBJ1-3; D remains unclear. Per the germline V gene, CDR1 is SGDLS and CDR2 is YYNGEE. The germline V and J ends were trimmed by 1 base and 4 bases, with 9 bases remaining between them. This CDR3 spans 14 amino acids. As DNA, the CDR3 is TGTGCCAGCAGCGTATTCCTATCCGGAAACACCATATATTTT. It encodes CASSVFLSGNTIYF.

The chain links TRBV7-3 to TRBJ1-1, with 8 bases matching TRBD1. The CDR3 runs 14 residues. The germline V gene encodes CDR1 SGHTA and CDR2 FQGTGA. Losses at the gene ends were 5 bases for V and 4 bases for J; bases not matched to a gene: 6. DNA for the CDR3: TGTGCCAGCAGCATAGGAGGACAGGGCACTGAAGCTTTCTTT. Protein: CASSIGGQGTEAFF.

This chain connects TRBV4-3 to TRBJ1-4; D is perhaps TRBD1 (5 bases). Germline V gives CDR1 LGHNA, CDR2 YSLEER. V dropped 4 bases and J dropped 3 bases, with 18 bases sitting between them. CDR3 length equals 17 residues. CDR3 region: CASSPGWDSSANEKLFF. The CDR3 nucleotides read TGCGCCAGCAGCCCAGGTTGGGACTCGTCCGCTAATGAAAAACTGTTTTTT.

Points on this clonotype: A much bigger clone sits one base away, suggesting this may be a read error. The V and J genes are TRBV28 and TRBJ2-1, with D possibly matching TRBD1 (5 bases). The J call may be mistaken, given a closer DNA end match to TRBJ2-7. The CDR3 has 16 amino acids. CDR1 and CDR2 from the germline V gene are MDHEN and SYDVKM. DNA of the CDR3: TGTGCCAGCAGTACGACAGCTACGAGCTCCTACAATGAGCAGTACTTC. Its translation: CASSTTATSSYNEQYF.

The J gene is TRBJ2-5, the V gene TRBV10-3; D is unclear. The ends were cut back, 2 bases at V and 2 bases at J, with 9 bases in the middle. The CDR3 covers 14 residues. Germline CDR1 is ENHRY and CDR2 is SYGVKD. CDR3 amino acids: CAISEPGTQETQYF. In DNA, the CDR3 is TGTGCCATCAGTGAGCCAGGTACTCAAGAGACCCAGTACTTC.

The chain combines TRBV27 with TRBJ2-3, with a possible D match to TRBD1 (6 bases). Looked up from germline, CDR1 is MNHEY and CDR2 is SMNVEV (reference sequence). CDR3 size: 13 residues. CDR3 in DNA: TGTACCGCGGCAGGGGCTAGCACAGATACGCAGTATTTT. Translating it yields CTAAGASTDTQYF.

The V call is TRBV6-6, the J call TRBJ2-7; no firm D call. Per germline, CDR1 MNHNY and CDR2 SVGAGI (reference sequence). Trimming pared 0 bases from V and 7 bases from J, leaving 10 bases between. This CDR3 region has 13 residues. The CDR3 is CASSYSVGSEQYF. CDR3 in DNA: TGTGCCAGCAGTTACTCGGTAGGATCAGAGCAGTACTTC.

This clonotype was detected a few times. The chain carries TRBV12-3 or TRBV12-4 and TRBJ1-6; 7 bases agree with TRBD1. The V segment lost 3 bases and the J segment 7 bases; nucleotides outside the gene matches: 6. CDR3 length: 15 amino acids. CDR3 sequence: CASSLGDSQNSPLHF. The CDR3 DNA sequence: TGTGCCAGCAGTTTGGGGGACAGCCAAAATTCACCCCTCCACTTT.

This clonotype was counted ten times or more. The chain combines TRBV20-1 with TRBJ2-3; 10 bases map to TRBD1. Germline loops: CDR1 DFQATT, CDR2 SNEGSKA (reference sequence). The CDR3 is 15 residues long. With 6 bases clipped from V and 2 bases from J, the junction kept 8 bases outside the gene matches. CDR3 nucleotides: TGCAGTGCGCCGGGACAGGGGCCGGTCACAGATACGCAGTATTTT. Its translation is CSAPGQGPVTDTQYF.

This chain links TRBV25-1 with TRBJ2-7; the D is unclear. TRBJ2-5 matches the DNA end more closely, so the J call is doubtful. The CDR3 runs 14 residues. The germline gives CDR1 MGHDK, CDR2 SYGVNS. The CDR3 DNA reads as TGTGCCAGCAGTGAGAGTGTTGGTTTAAAGACCCAGTACTTC. It encodes CASSESVGLKTQYF.

V gene TRBV12-3 or TRBV12-4 combines with J gene TRBJ2-2; the match to TRBD1 covers 7 bases. Germline trimming cut 5 bases from V and 3 bases from J; bases unmatched to any gene: 6. The CDR3 sequence is 15 residues long. The CDR3 sequence: CASSPRDSYTGELFF. Here the CDR3 DNA reads TGTGCCAGCAGTCCTAGGGACAGCTACACCGGGGAGCTGTTTTTT.

Ten or more counts support this clonotype. The rearrangement joins TRBV7-2 to TRBJ1-4, with D unclear. CDR1 is SGHTA and CDR2 is FQGNSA in the germline V gene. The length of the CDR3 is 15 residues. Trimming stripped 5 bases from V and 0 bases from J, with 10 bases between. DNA for the CDR3: TGTGCCAGCAGCCGCGTAGCTGCAACTAATGAAAAACTGTTTTTT. Its translation is CASSRVAATNEKLFF.

This rearrangement joins TRBV24-1 to TRBJ2-3, with D maybe TRBD1 (6 bases). V was shortened by 9 bases and J by 4 bases, with 10 bases between the two germline ends. Germline V gene lookup returns CDR1 KGHDR and CDR2 SFDVKD. The CDR3 runs to 12 residues. Here the CDR3 DNA reads TGTGCCACCGCACAGGGTGCAGATACGCAGTATTTT. Protein sequence: CATAQGADTQYF.

In this sample, this clonotype turned up a few times. The genes are TRBV13 and TRBJ1-1; TRBD1 is a possible D gene (5 bases). The CDR3 covers 15 residues. CDR1 is PRHDT, CDR2 FYEKMQ, per germline (reference sequence). The germline V and J ends were trimmed by 2 bases and 2 bases, with 12 bases remaining between them. Written as DNA, the CDR3 is TGTGCCAGCAGCTTACGCACAGGCTTCAACACTGAAGCTTTCTTT. This gives the protein CASSLRTGFNTEAFF.

The rearrangement links TRBV12-3 or TRBV12-4 to TRBJ1-3; TRBD1 might be the D (5 bases). The CDR3 spans 17 residues. V lost 2 bases and J lost 0, with 14 bases in between. CDR3 loop: CASSLSQTVLSGNTIYF. DNA of the CDR3: TGTGCCAGCAGTTTATCTCAGACAGTCCTCTCTGGAAACACCATATATTTT.

About this clonotype itself: Being one base from a much bigger clone, this may be a read error. V and J are TRBV11-2 and TRBJ2-1, with D unclear. V was shortened by 3 bases and J by 7 bases, with 19 bases between the two germline ends. This CDR3 spans 16 amino acids. Germline V gene data show CDR1 as SGHAT and CDR2 as FQNNGV. The CDR3 is CASSLASLRFGNEQFF. The CDR3 DNA reads as TGTGCCAGCAGCTTGGCTTCTCTCAGATTCGGGAATGAGCAGTTCTTC.

The CDR3 loop reads CSGRQGRVNTEAFF. The DNA for the CDR3 is TGCAGCGGGAGACAGGGGAGGGTGAACACTGAAGCTTTCTTT. This chain joins TRBV29-1 and TRBJ1-1, with 8 bases that match TRBD1. Germline V gene sequence: CDR1 SQVTM, CDR2 ANQGSEA. V shed 7 bases, J shed 0 bases, and the junction held 7 bases outside the gene matches. The CDR3 runs to 14 residues.

Worth noting for this clonotype: This may be a read error, as it is one base from a much larger clone. This CDR3 reads CASSLEGYGADTYEQFF. The CDR3 DNA reads as TGTGCCAGCAGCTTAGAGGGTTATGGGGCAGACACCTACGAGCAGTTCTTC. The genes are TRBV7-2 and TRBJ2-1; weak D call: TRBD1 (5 bases). Germline values: CDR1 SGHTA, CDR2 FQGNSA. V gave up 1 base and J gave up 10 bases, with 23 bases separating them. This CDR3 contains 17 residues. Complete variable domain (other parts from reference TRBV7-2 and TRBJ2-1): GAGVSQSPSNKVTEKGKDVELRCDPISGHTALYWYRQSLGQGLEFLIYFQGNSAPDKSGLPSDRFSAERTGGSVSTLTIQRTQQEDSAVYLCASSLEGYGADTYEQFFGPGTRLTVL.